These 4 T cell receptor beta chains originate from one sample sequenced in a study of T cells after yellow fever vaccination. TCRdb reprocessed the 5' RACE reads via MiXCR and lists one record per CDR3 protein. The repertoire includes 610,000 or so distinct CDR3 sequences, more than 9% of them detected once, and more than 13% sits in the top ten. The sequences come from PBMCs, collected on the day of the yellow fever booster vaccination. The receptors derive from a young man who received the YFV17D yellow fever vaccine.

A few counts support this clonotype. The chain is built from TRBV7-9 and TRBJ2-7, with TRBD1 identical over 10 bases. CDR1 and CDR2 from the germline V gene are SEHNR and FQNEAQ (reference sequence). Unmatched junction bases numbered 5, after V lost 5 bases and J lost 4 bases. This CDR3 has 14 amino acids. In nucleotides, the CDR3 is TGTGCCAGCAGCGCCGACAGGGGGCGGTACGAGCAGTACTTC. This gives the protein CASSADRGRYEQYF.

This clonotype was seen a few times. This sequence joins TRBV21-1 and TRBJ2-7; no DNA check was done on the table's D call, TRBD1. TRBV21-1 is a documented pseudogene. This CDR3 has 17 amino acids. The CDR3 reads CASSKPGQGNGGYEQYF. Written as DNA, the CDR3 is TGTGCCAGCAGCAAACCGGGACAGGGAAACGGAGGATACGAGCAGTACTTC.

This chain connects TRBV5-4 to TRBJ2-3; 8 positions match TRBD2. CDR3 length: 16 residues. V gave up 4 bases and J gave up 0 bases; unmatched junction bases: 7. The V gene's germline CDR1 is SGHNT and CDR2 YYREEE (reference sequence). In DNA, the CDR3 is TGTGCCAGCAGCAAGCGCTCTAGCGGGAGCACAGATACGCAGTATTTT. Translation: CASSKRSSGSTDTQYF.

DNA for the CDR3: TGCGCCAGCAGCTTTTTAGAACCCGGGGAGCTGTTTTTT. Its protein is CASSFLEPGELFF. This chain uses TRBV5-1 with TRBJ2-2; no definite D call. Germline CDR1 SGHRS, CDR2 YFSETQ. The length of the CDR3 is 13 residues. V was pared by 2 bases and J by 6 bases, with 8 bases between.